The TCR beta chain described here comes from a study of T cell responses to AZD1222 COVID-19 vaccine. Comment on this clone: Its antigen is not identified.

The ends lost 0 bases at V and 8 bases at J; junction bases unmatched: 6. The CDR3 spans 16 residues. Per germline, CDR1 LGHNA and CDR2 YNFKEQ. Study-wide findings and caveats: In a largely white British group with more females than males, clonal diversity was possibly underestimated. Repertoire sampling occurred only after the peak T cell response.

The assay was immunoSEQ multiplex PCR, and TCRdb's table has in-frame clones only and misses some. The sample contains over 130,000 clones, more than 85% of which appear only once. Material: peripheral blood, obtained on day 0 of AZD1222 vaccination. V usage is TRBV4-2 and J usage is TRBJ1-4; TRBD1 matches 10 bases. The TCR sequence derives from an adult in good health. CDR3 sequence: CASSQDQGQGFEKLFF. CDR3 DNA: TGTGCCAGCAGCCAAGATCAGGGACAGGGGTTCGAAAAACTGTTTTTT.